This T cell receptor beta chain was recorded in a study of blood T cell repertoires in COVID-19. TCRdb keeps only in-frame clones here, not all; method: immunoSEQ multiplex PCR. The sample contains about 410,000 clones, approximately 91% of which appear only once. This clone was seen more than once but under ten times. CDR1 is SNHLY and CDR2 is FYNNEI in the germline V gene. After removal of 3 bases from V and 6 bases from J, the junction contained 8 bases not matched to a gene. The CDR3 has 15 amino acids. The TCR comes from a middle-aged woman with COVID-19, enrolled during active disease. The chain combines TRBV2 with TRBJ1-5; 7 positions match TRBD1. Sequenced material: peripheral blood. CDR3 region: CASSDRTGVGQPQHF. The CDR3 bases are TGTGCCAGCAGTGACCGTACAGGGGTAGGTCAGCCCCAGCATTTT.